Below are 30 T cell receptor beta chains sequenced from a single sample in a study of blood T cell repertoires in COVID-19. Produced via immunoSEQ multiplex PCR; TCRdb's table is partial and in-frame only. The sample consists of over 120,000 clones, just under 80% of them appearing once. Sequencing used peripheral blood. Source of these receptors: an older woman with acute or convalescent COVID-19.

This clone has a single count. The chain recombines TRBV27 with TRBJ2-3; 7 bases are shared with TRBD2. CDR1 is MNHEY and CDR2 is SMNVEV in the germline V gene (reference sequence). This CDR3 spans 17 amino acids. The J segment lost 7 bases and the V segment lost 4 bases, leaving 17 bases of the junction unmatched. CDR3 loop: CASSSSSWASGGNTQYF. CDR3 coding DNA: TGTGCCAGCAGTTCTTCTTCATGGGCTAGCGGAGGGAATACGCAGTATTTT.

This clone was seen only a few times. The V call is TRBV6-5, the J call TRBJ1-5, with 7 bases matching TRBD1. The CDR3 totals 14 residues. CDR1 is MNHEY and CDR2 is SVGAGI in the germline V gene. The V segment lost 6 bases and the J segment 4 bases; nucleotides outside the gene matches: 6. CDR3 DNA: TGTGCCAGCAGACGGACAGGCCGAAATCAGCCCCAGCATTTT. The encoded protein is CASRRTGRNQPQHF.

The rearrangement joins TRBV13 to TRBJ2-1, with TRBD2 identical over 9 bases. The CDR3 is 17 residues long. The germline gives CDR1 PRHDT, CDR2 FYEKMQ (reference sequence). V lost 2 bases to trimming and J lost 4 bases; unmatched junction nucleotides: 9. The chain's CDR3 is CASSLSLLAGEYNEQFF. As DNA, the CDR3 is TGTGCCAGCAGCTTAAGCCTCTTAGCGGGAGAGTACAATGAGCAGTTCTTC. The full variable domain, completed using reference TRBV13 and TRBJ2-1, is AAGVIQSPRHLIKEKRETATLKCYPIPRHDTVYWYQQGPGQDPQFLISFYEKMQSDKGSIPDRFSAQQFSDYHSELNMSSLELGDSALYFCASSLSLLAGEYNEQFFGPGTRLTVL.

This rearrangement joins TRBV27 to TRBJ2-1, with 11 bases lining up with TRBD2. The germline CDR1 and CDR2 sequences are MNHEY and SMNVEV (reference sequence). Trimming removed 6 bases from V and 9 bases from J; junction bases left unmatched: 7. This CDR3 spans 14 amino acids. CDR3 in DNA: TGTGCCAGCAGCTTTCGGCTAGCGGGGGGTGAGCAGTTCTTC. Translation: CASSFRLAGGEQFF.

This clone has a single count. The CDR3 coding sequence is TGCGCCAGCAGCGGTAAACTAGCGTCCTACAATGAGCAGTTCTTC. Protein: CASSGKLASYNEQFF. This chain links TRBV5-1 with TRBJ2-1; 7 nucleotides align to TRBD2. This CDR3 spans 15 amino acids. Unmatched junction bases numbered 5, after V lost 4 bases and J lost 1 base. The germline CDR1 and CDR2 sequences are SGHRS and YFSETQ. The variable domain in full, with the rest retrieved from reference TRBV5-1 and TRBJ2-1, is KAGVTQTPRYLIKTRGQQVTLSCSPISGHRSVSWYQQTPGQGLQFLFEYFSETQRNKGNFPGRFSGRQFSNSRSEMNVSTLELGDSALYLCASSGKLASYNEQFFGPGTRLTVL.

V usage is TRBV5-1 and J usage is TRBJ1-1; 9 bases line up with TRBD1. The V segment lost 4 bases and the J segment 4 bases; nucleotides outside the gene matches: 8. The CDR3 is 15 residues long. Looked up from germline, CDR1 is SGHRS and CDR2 is YFSETQ. The CDR3 coding sequence is TGCGCCAGCAGCGATCCCGGGACAGGGATCACTGAAGCTTTCTTT. Its protein product is CASSDPGTGITEAFF.

The chain combines TRBV3-1 (or the pseudogene TRBV3-2) with TRBJ2-5, with no clear D. The CDR3 has 13 amino acids. Germline assignment: CDR1 LGHDT and CDR2 YNNKEL (reference sequence). The V gene lost 5 bases and the J gene lost 1 base, with 8 bases spanning the gap. DNA of the CDR3: TGTGCCAGCAGCGACTCTATCCAAGAGACCCAGTACTTC. Its translation is CASSDSIQETQYF.

This clone was seen more than once but under ten times. The gene calls are TRBV30 and TRBJ2-7; 8 bases agree with TRBD2. The CDR3 spans 15 residues. The V gene end was trimmed by 0 bases and the J gene end by 5 bases; junction bases not matched to a gene: 9. Germline lookup yields CDR1 GTSNPN and CDR2 SVGIG (reference sequence). The chain's CDR3 is CAWSVRGGLGNEQYF. The CDR3 bases are TGTGCCTGGAGTGTACGGGGGGGGCTCGGGAACGAGCAGTACTTC. The variable domain in full, completed from reference TRBV30 and TRBJ2-7, reads SQTIHQWPATLVQPVGSPLSLECTVEGTSNPNLYWYRQAAGRGLQLLFYSVGIGQISSEVPQNLSASRPQDRQFILSSKKLLLSDSGFYLCAWSVRGGLGNEQYFGPGTRLTVT.

The rearrangement uses TRBV28 and TRBJ1-1, with 7 nucleotides matching TRBD1. This CDR3 contains 18 residues. CDR1 and CDR2 from the germline V gene are MDHEN and SYDVKM. After removal of 0 bases from V and 0 bases from J, the junction contained 10 bases not matched to a gene. CDR3 loop: CASSLWGQGVAMNTEAFF. DNA of the CDR3: TGTGCCAGCAGTTTATGGGGTCAGGGGGTAGCGATGAACACTGAAGCTTTCTTT.

The V gene is TRBV30, the J gene TRBJ2-3; D is uncertain. V shed 1 base and J shed 4 bases, with 12 bases lying between them. This CDR3 has 14 amino acids. Germline V lookup: CDR1 GTSNPN, CDR2 SVGIG (reference sequence). The CDR3 sequence is CAWSGPPPADTQYF. The CDR3 region has the DNA TGTGCCTGGAGTGGGCCCCCCCCCGCAGATACGCAGTATTTT.

V and J are TRBV7-9 and TRBJ2-1; D gene unclear. Trimming removed 1 base at V and 6 bases at J, with 7 bases between. Germline V gene data show CDR1 as SEHNR and CDR2 as FQNEAQ (reference sequence). This CDR3 is 13 amino acids long. This CDR3 is CASSLVAGNEQFF. CDR3 coding DNA: TGTGCCAGCAGCTTAGTGGCAGGCAATGAGCAGTTCTTC.

This chain joins TRBV11-2 and TRBJ1-1; TRBD1 is a possible D gene (5 bases). V lost 1 base, J lost 1 base, and 7 bases lay in between. Germline V gives CDR1 SGHAT, CDR2 FQNNGV. This CDR3 region has 14 residues. CDR3 region: CASSLGQGNTEAFF. The CDR3 DNA reads TGTGCCAGCAGCTTAGGTCAGGGGAACACTGAAGCTTTCTTT.

The genes are TRBV7-8 and TRBJ1-1; the match to TRBD1 covers 10 bases. Germline-derived CDR1 and CDR2 are SGHVS and FQNEAQ. The CDR3 extends over 15 amino acids. V shed 4 bases and J 6 bases; nucleotides not matched to a gene: 8. For the CDR3, the DNA is TGTGCCAGCAGCTCCCGGGACAGGGGTTATCCTGAAGCTTTCTTT. It specifies CASSSRDRGYPEAFF.

The V and J genes are TRBV29-1 and TRBJ1-5; TRBD1 aligns across 7 bases. Trimming took 6 bases from V and 5 from J; bases not matched to a gene: 13. The V gene's germline CDR1 is SQVTM and CDR2 ANQGSEA. The CDR3 is made up of 15 amino acids. CDR3 in amino acids: CSVCDREGKDQPQHF. In DNA form, the CDR3 reads TGCAGCGTGTGTGACAGGGAAGGGAAGGATCAGCCCCAGCATTTT. Based on the CDR3 plus reference TRBV29-1 and TRBJ1-5, the full variable domain is SAVISQKPSRDICQRGTSLTIQCQVDSQVTMMFWYRQQPGQSLTLIATANQGSEATYESGFVIDKFPISRPNLTFSTLTVSNMSPEDSSIYLCSVCDREGKDQPQHFGDGTRLSIL.

This clone was seen a few times. The chain is built from TRBV6-6 and TRBJ2-1; D ambiguous. The length of the CDR3 is 12 residues. V gave up 6 bases and J gave up 4 bases, with 7 bases separating them. Germline CDR1 reads MNHNY; CDR2 reads SVGAGI (reference sequence). CDR3 in DNA: TGTGCCAGCAGCCCTAATTACAATGAGCAGTTCTTC. Encoded protein: CASSPNYNEQFF.

This rearrangement joins TRBV6-5 to TRBJ1-5; D gene unclear. CDR1 and CDR2 from the germline V gene are MNHEY and SVGAGI. The V end lost 6 bases, the J end lost 0 bases, and 9 bases lay between the germline ends. The CDR3 runs 14 residues. The DNA for the CDR3 is TGTGCCAGCAGCAGAGACAATAGCAATCAGCCCCAGCATTTT. This sequence encodes CASSRDNSNQPQHF.

This clone was detected many times. The gene calls are TRBV3-1 (or the pseudogene TRBV3-2) and TRBJ2-7; 7 bases line up with TRBD2. With V trimmed by 3 bases and J by 1 base, 6 bases remained unmatched. The CDR3 is 15 residues long. Germline CDR1 reads LGHDT; CDR2 reads YNNKEL (reference sequence). The CDR3 DNA follows: TGTGCCAGCAGCCAGGGGCGGGAGAAATCCTACGAGCAGTACTTC. This codes for CASSQGREKSYEQYF.

This chain connects TRBV5-1 to TRBJ2-5; D call uncertain. CDR1 and CDR2 (germline): SGHRS, YFSETQ. The CDR3 extends over 14 amino acids. Trimming removed 4 bases from V and 2 bases from J, with 12 bases in between. The CDR3 here is CASSLGWIQETQYF. The CDR3 nucleotides read TGCGCCAGCAGCCTAGGTTGGATACAAGAGACCCAGTACTTC.

This chain links TRBV6-6 with TRBJ2-1, with no clear D. This CDR3 has 12 amino acids. V gave up 6 bases and J gave up 3 bases, with 6 bases separating them. Germline CDR1 and CDR2: MNHNY and SVGAGI (reference sequence). The CDR3 coding sequence is TGTGCCAGCAGGGCAGTCTACAATGAGCAGTTCTTC. Translation gives CASRAVYNEQFF.

The sample holds a few counts of this clone. The J gene is TRBJ1-6, the V gene TRBV28; D ambiguous. Germline V gives CDR1 MDHEN, CDR2 SYDVKM. The CDR3 sequence is 13 residues long. V was pared by 8 bases and J by 9 bases, with 14 bases between. CDR3 protein: CASSLAGGSPLHF. In nucleotides, the CDR3 is TGTGCCAGCTCCTTAGCCGGAGGTTCACCCCTCCACTTT.

J is TRBJ2-2 and V is TRBV4-1; D possibly corresponds to TRBD1 (6 bases). V was pared by 4 bases and J by 6 bases, with 24 bases between. The length of the CDR3 is 18 residues. CDR1 MGHRA and CDR2 YSYEKL come from the germline V gene. CDR3 amino acids: CASSPLKWLGRGPGELFF. CDR3 coding DNA: TGCGCCAGCAGCCCGTTAAAATGGTTAGGCAGGGGTCCCGGGGAGCTGTTTTTT.

V and J are TRBV5-4 and TRBJ2-7; possible D gene TRBD2, 6 bases. The CDR3 runs 13 residues. The ends were cut back, 3 bases at V and 6 bases at J, with 13 bases in the middle. Germline CDR1 reads SGHNT; CDR2 reads YYREEE (reference sequence). CDR3 DNA: TGTGCCAGCAGCTGGACCTTCGGGGGCGAGCAGTACTTC. Protein sequence: CASSWTFGGEQYF.

The CDR3 nucleotides are TGTGCCAGCAGCTTAAGTATGGAGGAGACCCAGTACTTC. Residues: CASSLSMEETQYF. The chain recombines TRBV11-2 with TRBJ2-5, with D unresolved. This CDR3 region has 13 residues. V shed 2 bases and J shed 5 bases, with 9 bases lying between them. Germline V CDR1 and CDR2: SGHAT, FQNNGV.

The V gene is TRBV2, the J gene TRBJ1-1; tentative D call: TRBD1 (5 bases). The CDR3 is 14 residues long. V lost 6 bases, J lost 1 base, and 12 bases lay in between. From germline, CDR1 is SNHLY and CDR2 FYNNEI. The CDR3 here is CASRERTPNTEAFF. CDR3 DNA: TGTGCCAGCAGGGAGAGGACACCGAACACTGAAGCTTTCTTT.

J is TRBJ2-5 and V is TRBV7-9; 9 nucleotides align to TRBD2. CDR3 length equals 19 residues. V shed 7 bases and J 1 base; nucleotides not matched to a gene: 19. In germline, CDR1 is SEHNR, CDR2 FQNEAQ (reference sequence). DNA for the CDR3: TGTGCCAGCAACAACTTTTACGATAGCGGGAGAGGGGCCCAAGAGACCCAGTACTTC. Translation: CASNNFYDSGRGAQETQYF.

The chain is built from TRBV5-1 and TRBJ2-1; 14 nucleotides align to TRBD2. The trim removed 4 bases at V and 10 bases at J, leaving 22 bases unmatched. CDR1 and CDR2 from the germline V gene are SGHRS and YFSETQ. The CDR3 length is 20 residues. The CDR3 sequence: CASSQIPGLAGASSNREQFF. The CDR3 DNA reads TGCGCCAGCAGCCAGATTCCGGGACTAGCGGGAGCCAGTTCCAATCGCGAGCAGTTCTTC. Complete variable domain (other parts from reference TRBV5-1 and TRBJ2-1): KAGVTQTPRYLIKTRGQQVTLSCSPISGHRSVSWYQQTPGQGLQFLFEYFSETQRNKGNFPGRFSGRQFSNSRSEMNVSTLELGDSALYLCASSQIPGLAGASSNREQFFGPGTRLTVL.

The CDR3: CASTWHGEQYF. The DNA of the CDR3 is TGTGCCAGCACCTGGCATGGCGAGCAGTACTTC. This chain uses TRBV7-9 with TRBJ2-7; D is ambiguous. V lost 7 bases to trimming and J lost 6 bases, with 10 bases between them. CDR3 length equals 11 residues. CDR1 and CDR2 from the germline V gene are SEHNR and FQNEAQ (reference sequence). The entire variable domain, with the rest obtained from reference TRBV7-9 and TRBJ2-7, is as follows: DTGVSQNPRHKITKRGQNVTFRCDPISEHNRLYWYRQTLGQGPEFLTYFQNEAQLEKSRLLSDRFSAERPKGSFSTLEIQRTEQGDSAMYLCASTWHGEQYFGPGTRLTVT.

V and J are TRBV30 and TRBJ1-1, with no clear D. Germline assignment: CDR1 GTSNPN and CDR2 SVGIG (reference sequence). The CDR3 extends over 15 amino acids. Trimming took 0 bases from V and 1 from J, leaving 12 bases between them. In DNA form, the CDR3 reads TGTGCCTGGAGTGTAAGGTCCACAGCGAACACTGAAGCTTTCTTT. Translation: CAWSVRSTANTEAFF.

This clone appeared a few times. This chain connects TRBV12-5 to TRBJ2-7; a possible D gene is TRBD1 (6 bases). V dropped 5 bases and J dropped 3 bases, with 17 bases sitting between them. The CDR3 has 15 amino acids. The germline V gene encodes CDR1 LGHNT and CDR2 FRNRAP. CDR3 DNA sequence: TGTGCTAGTGGTCGTTTAGGGGGTGGTAACTACGAGCAGTACTTC. Its protein is CASGRLGGGNYEQYF.

The chain recombines TRBV28 with TRBJ1-1; 7 nucleotides line up with TRBD1. The CDR3 consists of 13 residues. The germline V gene encodes CDR1 MDHEN and CDR2 SYDVKM. Germline trimming cut 5 bases from V and 3 bases from J; bases unmatched to any gene: 3. Here the CDR3 DNA reads TGTGCCAGCAGTCTGACAGGGTACACTGAAGCTTTCTTT. Residues: CASSLTGYTEAFF.